This T cell receptor (beta chain) was recorded in a study of blood T cell repertoires in COVID-19. Study-level background: Some COVID-19 samples were acute and others convalescent; all came from the United States, Italy and Spain. Sample material is recorded as cDNA or gDNA derived from T cells, B-cell-depleted T cells, or PBMCs.

Germline values: CDR1 LNHDA, CDR2 SQIVND (reference sequence). CDR3 length equals 14 residues. Trimming removed 6 bases at V and 0 bases at J, with 8 bases between. Methods used by the authors: Researchers report that nucleated cell counts were estimated from reference gene primer amplification. Sequenced by immunoSEQ multiplex PCR; TCRdb stores in-frame clones only, minus some. V and J calls and clone size are given by that table; D and trimming were obtained from the DNA. The sample includes more than 8,500 clones, 80% of them seen just once. This TCR came from a man in his 70s with active COVID-19. This chain connects TRBV19 to TRBJ2-2; maybe TRBD1 (5 bases). Sequenced: peripheral blood. The CDR3 DNA reads as TGTGCCAGTAGCCAGACAGCGAACACCGGGGAGCTGTTTTTT. Amino acid sequence: CASSQTANTGELFF.